A single sample gave rise to the 15 T cell receptor beta chains below, sequenced in a study of cytomegalovirus exposure and HLA in healthy donors. PCR involved 60 Vbeta and 13 Jbeta primers. Measured with immunoSEQ multiplex PCR; TCRdb has only the in-frame clones, and not every one. Here the sample spans just over 200,000 clones, 79% being singletons. The sample consisted of PBMCs. The source is a man aged 50-59 years in good health and CMV-seronegative.

This sequence joins TRBV6-1 and TRBJ2-3; 7 bases map to TRBD1. Germline CDR1 and CDR2: MNHNS and SASEGT. Losses at the gene ends were 5 bases for V and 6 bases for J; bases not matched to a gene: 2. This CDR3 contains 12 residues. The CDR3 DNA follows: TGTGCCAGCAGTAAACAGGGGGATACGCAGTATTTT. Translated, it gives CASSKQGDTQYF.

This chain connects TRBV28 to TRBJ2-7, with a weak D call TRBD1 (5 bases). This CDR3 comprises 14 residues. Germline loops: CDR1 MDHEN, CDR2 SYDVKM. Trimming removed 1 base from V and 5 bases from J, with 12 bases in between. The CDR3 DNA is TGTGCCAGCAGTTTATACGGCAGGGTCCACGAGCAGTACTTC. It translates to CASSLYGRVHEQYF.

The chain recombines TRBV18 with TRBJ1-5; TRBD1 is a possible D gene (6 bases). There are 15 residues in the CDR3. Per the germline V gene, CDR1 is KGHSH and CDR2 is LQKENI. V was pared by 6 bases and J by 1 base, with 13 bases between. This CDR3 reads CASSPGQPSNQPQHF. Here the CDR3 DNA reads TGTGCCAGCTCCCCGGGACAACCAAGCAATCAGCCCCAGCATTTT.

The genes are TRBV5-4 and TRBJ2-5; D unclear. This CDR3 is 13 amino acids long. The germline CDR1 and CDR2 sequences are SGHNT and YYREEE (reference sequence). V was shortened by 0 bases and J by 5 bases, with 8 bases between the two germline ends. The CDR3 reads CASSLDPEETQYF. The CDR3, as DNA: TGTGCCAGCAGCTTGGACCCGGAGGAGACCCAGTACTTC.

The chain uses TRBV25-1 and TRBJ1-4, with D possibly being TRBD1 (5 bases). This CDR3 contains 15 residues. Germline loops: CDR1 MGHDK, CDR2 SYGVNS. Trimming pared 0 bases from V and 8 bases from J, leaving 13 bases between. CDR3 loop: CASSEYGGAGEKLFF. CDR3 DNA sequence: TGTGCCAGCAGTGAATATGGAGGGGCCGGGGAAAAACTGTTTTTT.

The V call is TRBV2, the J call TRBJ1-5; 7 bases line up with TRBD1. The V gene's germline CDR1 is SNHLY and CDR2 FYNNEI. The CDR3 is made up of 14 amino acids. The ends lost 7 bases at V and 7 bases at J; junction bases unmatched: 10. CDR3 region: CASTPQGSGQPQHF. The CDR3 DNA follows: TGTGCCAGCACTCCACAGGGGTCGGGGCAGCCCCAGCATTTT.

This rearrangement joins TRBV28 to TRBJ2-7; D remains unclear. The CDR3 covers 14 residues. Looked up from germline, CDR1 is MDHEN and CDR2 is SYDVKM. The V and J ends lost 7 bases and 1 base respectively, with 14 bases between them. The CDR3 coding sequence is TGTGCCAGCACCCGCCCTGACGGGTCCTACGAGCAGTACTTC. It encodes CASTRPDGSYEQYF.

The chain uses TRBV28 and TRBJ2-4, with a possible D match to TRBD2 (6 bases). Germline CDR1 reads MDHEN; CDR2 reads SYDVKM. Trimming pared 2 bases from V and 1 base from J, leaving 9 bases between. This CDR3 is built from 15 residues. Written as DNA, the CDR3 is TGTGCCAGCAGTTTAGGGGGGAATGCCAAAAACATTCAGTACTTC. Translated, it gives CASSLGGNAKNIQYF.

The chain combines TRBV5-1 with TRBJ1-5, with D unresolved. The CDR3 contains 14 residues. The germline CDR1 and CDR2 sequences are SGHRS and YFSETQ. The V end was cut by 4 bases, the J end by 0 bases, with 8 bases between. CDR3 bases: TGCGCCAGCAGCAGAGGAGATAGCAATCAGCCCCAGCATTTT. Its protein is CASSRGDSNQPQHF.

This clone was seen a single time. The chain is built from TRBV30 and TRBJ2-2; 7 bases map to TRBD1. Germline V CDR1 and CDR2: GTSNPN, SVGIG (reference sequence). Unmatched junction bases numbered 2, after V lost 0 bases and J lost 4 bases. The CDR3 is 14 amino acids. The CDR3 DNA reads TGTGCCTGGAGTGTACAGGGGATCACCGGGGAGCTGTTTTTT. Protein product: CAWSVQGITGELFF. Full variable domain (rest looked up from reference TRBV30 and TRBJ2-2): SQTIHQWPATLVQPVGSPLSLECTVEGTSNPNLYWYRQAAGRGLQLLFYSVGIGQISSEVPQNLSASRPQDRQFILSSKKLLLSDSGFYLCAWSVQGITGELFFGEGSRLTVL.

The chain combines TRBV4-1 with TRBJ1-1, with D uncertain. Germline CDR1 is MGHRA and CDR2 is YSYEKL. The CDR3 length is 15 residues. Trimming stripped 4 bases from V and 1 base from J, with 13 bases between. The DNA for the CDR3 is TGCGCCAGCAGCCCAATTGGAGGCGGGAACACTGAAGCTTTCTTT. It codes for CASSPIGGGNTEAFF.

The chain joins TRBV7-8 to TRBJ1-1; D gene uncertain. The CDR3 extends over 14 amino acids. Trimming took off 1 base at V and 1 base at J, with 7 bases between the two ends. Per the germline V gene, CDR1 is SGHVS and CDR2 is FQNEAQ. The CDR3 nucleotides read TGTGCCAGCAGCTTAGTGGCGGGGAACACTGAAGCTTTCTTT. This encodes CASSLVAGNTEAFF.

This chain joins TRBV2 and TRBJ2-5; TRBD1 aligns across 7 bases. This CDR3 region has 13 residues. Germline loops: CDR1 SNHLY, CDR2 FYNNEI. J gave up 1 base and V 8 bases, and 4 bases lay outside the gene matches. The CDR3, as DNA: TGTGCCAGCGTGCCAGGGGGCCAAGAGACCCAGTACTTC. As protein: CASVPGGQETQYF. Full variable domain (outside the CDR3, taken from reference TRBV2 and TRBJ2-5): EPEVTQTPSHQVTQMGQEVILRCVPISNHLYFYWYRQILGQKVEFLVSFYNNEISEKSEIFDDQFSVERPDGSNFTLKIRSTKLEDSAMYFCASVPGGQETQYFGPGTRLLVL.

This sequence joins TRBV28 and TRBJ1-2; D is undetermined. Germline CDR1 and CDR2: MDHEN and SYDVKM. V lost 5 bases, J lost 5 bases, and 9 bases lay in between. The CDR3 is made up of 12 amino acids. CDR3 DNA: TGTGCCAGCAGTCTCCCCCCTTATGGCTACACCTTC. Translation gives CASSLPPYGYTF.

The chain links TRBV5-1 to TRBJ2-7, with TRBD1 matching 7 bases. The CDR3 runs to 15 residues. Trimming took 0 bases from V and 2 from J; bases not matched to a gene: 5. Germline-derived CDR1 and CDR2 are SGHRS and YFSETQ. CDR3 sequence: CASSLATGATYEQYF. The CDR3 DNA reads TGCGCCAGCAGCTTGGCTACAGGGGCCACCTACGAGCAGTACTTC.